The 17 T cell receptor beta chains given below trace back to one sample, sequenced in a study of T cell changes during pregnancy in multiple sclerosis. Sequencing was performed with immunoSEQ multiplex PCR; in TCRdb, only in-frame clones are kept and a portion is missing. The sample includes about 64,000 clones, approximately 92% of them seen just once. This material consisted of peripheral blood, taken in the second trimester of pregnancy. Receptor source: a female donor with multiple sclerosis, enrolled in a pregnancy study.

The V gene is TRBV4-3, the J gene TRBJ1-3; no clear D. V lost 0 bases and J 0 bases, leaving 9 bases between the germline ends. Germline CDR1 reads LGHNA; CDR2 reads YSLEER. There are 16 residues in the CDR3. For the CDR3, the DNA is TGCGCCAGCAGCCAAGATCCCCGCGGCTCTGGAAACACCATATATTTT. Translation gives CASSQDPRGSGNTIYF.

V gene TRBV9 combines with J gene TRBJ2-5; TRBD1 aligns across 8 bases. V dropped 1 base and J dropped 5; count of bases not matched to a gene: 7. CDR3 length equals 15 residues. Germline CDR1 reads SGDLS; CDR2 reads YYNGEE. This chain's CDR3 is CASSVMDRVVETQYF. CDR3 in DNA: TGTGCCAGCAGCGTAATGGACAGGGTAGTGGAGACCCAGTACTTC.

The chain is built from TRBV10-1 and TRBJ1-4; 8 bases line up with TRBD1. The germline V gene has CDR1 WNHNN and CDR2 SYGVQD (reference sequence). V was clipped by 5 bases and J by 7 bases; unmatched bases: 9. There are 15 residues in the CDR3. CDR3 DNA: TGCGCCAGCAGTCCAAGGACAGGGTGGAGTGAAAAACTGTTTTTT. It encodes CASSPRTGWSEKLFF.

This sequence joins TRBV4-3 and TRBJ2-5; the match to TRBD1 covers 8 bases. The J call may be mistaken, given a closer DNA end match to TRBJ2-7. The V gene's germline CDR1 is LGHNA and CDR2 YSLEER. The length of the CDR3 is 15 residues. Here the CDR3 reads CASSQDSDRGYEQYF. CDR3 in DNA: TGCGCCAGCAGCCAAGATAGTGACAGGGGCTACGAGCAGTACTTC.

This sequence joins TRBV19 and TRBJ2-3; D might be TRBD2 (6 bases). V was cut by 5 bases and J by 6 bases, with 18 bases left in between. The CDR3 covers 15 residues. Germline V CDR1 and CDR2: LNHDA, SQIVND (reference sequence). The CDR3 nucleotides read TGTGCCAGTAGTCGTCGGGCTAGCCGGGGGGATACGCAGTATTTT. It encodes CASSRRASRGDTQYF.

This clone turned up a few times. The chain's CDR3 is CASMGTGRATNEKLFF. As DNA, the CDR3 is TGTGCCAGCATGGGTACAGGGCGGGCCACTAATGAAAAACTGTTTTTT. The chain recombines TRBV21-1 with TRBJ1-4; TRBD1 was called by the table and not checked on the DNA. TRBV21-1 is noted as a pseudogene. This CDR3 is built from 16 residues.

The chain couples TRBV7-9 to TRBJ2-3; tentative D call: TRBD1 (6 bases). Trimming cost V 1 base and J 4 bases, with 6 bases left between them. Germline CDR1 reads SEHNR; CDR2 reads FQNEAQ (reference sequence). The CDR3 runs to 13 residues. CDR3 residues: CASSLGGPDTQYF. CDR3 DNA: TGTGCCAGCAGCTTAGGGGGGCCAGATACGCAGTATTTT.

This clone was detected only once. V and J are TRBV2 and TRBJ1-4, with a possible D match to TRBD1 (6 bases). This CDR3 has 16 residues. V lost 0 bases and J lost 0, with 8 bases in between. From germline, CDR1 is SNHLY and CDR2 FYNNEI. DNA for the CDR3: TGTGCCAGCAGTGAAGCAGGGGGTGCAACTAATGAAAAACTGTTTTTT. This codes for CASSEAGGATNEKLFF.

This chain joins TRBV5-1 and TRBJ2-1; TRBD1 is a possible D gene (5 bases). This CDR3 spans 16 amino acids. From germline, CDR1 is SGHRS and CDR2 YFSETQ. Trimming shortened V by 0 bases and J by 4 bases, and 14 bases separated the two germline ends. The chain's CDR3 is CASSLDTIGVYNEQFF. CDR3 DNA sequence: TGCGCCAGCAGCTTGGACACGATAGGGGTGTACAATGAGCAGTTCTTC.

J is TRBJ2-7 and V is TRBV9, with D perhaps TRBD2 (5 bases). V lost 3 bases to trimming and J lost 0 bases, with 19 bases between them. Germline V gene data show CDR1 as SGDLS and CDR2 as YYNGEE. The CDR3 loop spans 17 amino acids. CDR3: CASSAEEERQPSYEQYF. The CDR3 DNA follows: TGTGCCAGCAGCGCAGAGGAGGAGCGGCAACCCTCCTACGAGCAGTACTTC.

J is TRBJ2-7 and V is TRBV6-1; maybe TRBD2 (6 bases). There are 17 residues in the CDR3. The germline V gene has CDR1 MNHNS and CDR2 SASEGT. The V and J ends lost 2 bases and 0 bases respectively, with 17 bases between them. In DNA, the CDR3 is TGTGCCAGCAGTGAAACTGCCGGGGGTTGGAGCTCCTACGAGCAGTACTTC. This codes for CASSETAGGWSSYEQYF.

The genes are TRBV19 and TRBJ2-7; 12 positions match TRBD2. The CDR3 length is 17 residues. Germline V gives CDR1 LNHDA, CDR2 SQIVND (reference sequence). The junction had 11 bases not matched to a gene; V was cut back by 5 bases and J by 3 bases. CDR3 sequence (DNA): TGTGCCAGTAGTCCCAGACTAGCGGGAGATCAGAACTACGAGCAGTACTTC. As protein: CASSPRLAGDQNYEQYF.

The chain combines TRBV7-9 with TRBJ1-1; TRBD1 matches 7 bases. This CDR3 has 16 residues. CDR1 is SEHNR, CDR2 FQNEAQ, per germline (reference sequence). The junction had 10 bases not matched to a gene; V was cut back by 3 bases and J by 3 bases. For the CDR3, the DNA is TGTGCCAGCAGCTTGGGTTCGGGCAGGGGGGACACTGAAGCTTTCTTT. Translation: CASSLGSGRGDTEAFF. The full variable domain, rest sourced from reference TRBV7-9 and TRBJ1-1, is DTGVSQNPRHKITKRGQNVTFRCDPISEHNRLYWYRQTLGQGPEFLTYFQNEAQLEKSRLLSDRFSAERPKGSFSTLEIQRTEQGDSAMYLCASSLGSGRGDTEAFFGQGTRLTVV.

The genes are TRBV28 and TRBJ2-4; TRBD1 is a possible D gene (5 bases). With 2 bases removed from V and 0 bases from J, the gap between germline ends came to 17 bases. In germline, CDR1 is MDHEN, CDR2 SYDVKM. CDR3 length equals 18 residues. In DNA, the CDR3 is TGTGCCAGCAGTTTAGCTGGGGCCATTACTTTAGCCAAAAACATTCAGTACTTC. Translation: CASSLAGAITLAKNIQYF.

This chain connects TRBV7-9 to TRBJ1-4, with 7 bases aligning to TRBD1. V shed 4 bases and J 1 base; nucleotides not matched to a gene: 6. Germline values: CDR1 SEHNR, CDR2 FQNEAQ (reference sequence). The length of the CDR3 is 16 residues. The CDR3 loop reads CASSSDRVGTNEKLFF. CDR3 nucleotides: TGTGCCAGCAGCTCAGACAGGGTGGGAACTAATGAAAAACTGTTTTTT.

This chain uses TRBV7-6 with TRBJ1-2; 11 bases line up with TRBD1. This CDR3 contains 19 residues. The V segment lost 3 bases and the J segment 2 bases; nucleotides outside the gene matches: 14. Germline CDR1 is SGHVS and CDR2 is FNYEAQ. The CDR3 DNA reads TGTGCCAGCAGCTTGTACCCGGGACAGGGGGAGGGCCTCAACTATGGCTACACCTTC. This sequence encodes CASSLYPGQGEGLNYGYTF.

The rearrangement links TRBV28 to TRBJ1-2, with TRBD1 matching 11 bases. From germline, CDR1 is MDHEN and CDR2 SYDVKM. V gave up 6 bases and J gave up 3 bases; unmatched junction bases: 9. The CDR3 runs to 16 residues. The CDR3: CASSLPRDRGYYGYTF. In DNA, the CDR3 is TGTGCCAGCAGCCTACCGAGGGACAGGGGGTACTATGGCTACACCTTC.